This T cell receptor (beta chain) appears in the sequencing data of a study of blood T cell repertoires in COVID-19 (dated by TCRdb to 2020 to 2021). About the study as a whole: Samples covering the acute and convalescent phases of COVID-19 were provided by collaborators in the United States, Italy and Spain. The dataset comprised deeply sampled blood TCRbeta repertoires from subjects exposed to, actively infected with, or recovered from COVID-19. The repertoires were released in a freely available public database intended as a resource for research on the immune response to SARS-CoV-2. The samples were drawn from two sources: the first 160 participants of the ongoing ImmuneRACE study, and 950 to 1,500 subjects contributed by 6 global collaborators. Where HLA class I and class II types were available, the types were taken from metadata supplied by the sample provider, not from assay-based typing. A de-identified subject ID, COVID-19 status, age in years and sex were almost always included in the sample metadata. The prospective study material was composed of cDNA or gDNA derived from T cells, B-cell-depleted T cells, or PBMCs.

Whole blood was collected in K2EDTA tubes by collaborating institutions according to the institutions' own protocols. For TCRbeta analysis, collaborators shipped samples in one of three forms: frozen whole blood, isolated PBMCs, or DNA extracted from either of those sample types. Regarding this clone: It lacks a known antigen. The input lacks base qualities; no much larger clone sits a single base away.

Trimming removed 4 bases from V and 3 bases from J; the gene matches leave 6 bases unexplained. CDR1 SGHRS and CDR2 YFSETQ are derived from the germline V gene. The CDR3, cysteine through phenylalanine, is 15 amino acids long. Only the CDR3 region is kept as DNA, spanning 45 bases read in frame from base 1. General findings and caveats noted by the study authors: Clinical and demographic metadata were provided uncurated, with the amount varying by source and participant.

TCRbeta CDR3 regions were amplified from genomic DNA by means of the immunoSEQ Assay, a bias-controlled multiplex PCR. Per the authors' processing: Within the assay, amplification of reference gene primers was used to estimate how many nucleated cells each sample contained. Sequence reads were collapsed and filtered to measure the absolute abundance of every unique TCRbeta CDR3 rearrangement. Productive Simpson clonality was computed per sample as the square root of Simpson's diversity index over productive rearrangements. Held by TCRdb, this immuneACCESS table contains in-frame sequences only and omits some clones. Under half of the omission traces to an unresolved V gene where checked; the cause of the rest is unknown. V and J calls and clone size come straight from that table; D and trimming were deduced from the DNA. This sample gives around 68,000 clones in total; 85% to 90% of them show up just once. Of the sample, just under 3% falls within the top ten clones.

Recombination joined TRBV5-1 with TRBJ2-7, and TRBD1 matches 11 of the central bases. Sequenced material: peripheral blood. The clonotype originates from an older man with acute or convalescent COVID-19. The encoded CDR3 is CASSVGQGAGYEQYF. The DNA sequence is as follows: TGCGCCAGCAGCGTCGGACAGGGGGCCGGCTACGAGCAGTACTTC.